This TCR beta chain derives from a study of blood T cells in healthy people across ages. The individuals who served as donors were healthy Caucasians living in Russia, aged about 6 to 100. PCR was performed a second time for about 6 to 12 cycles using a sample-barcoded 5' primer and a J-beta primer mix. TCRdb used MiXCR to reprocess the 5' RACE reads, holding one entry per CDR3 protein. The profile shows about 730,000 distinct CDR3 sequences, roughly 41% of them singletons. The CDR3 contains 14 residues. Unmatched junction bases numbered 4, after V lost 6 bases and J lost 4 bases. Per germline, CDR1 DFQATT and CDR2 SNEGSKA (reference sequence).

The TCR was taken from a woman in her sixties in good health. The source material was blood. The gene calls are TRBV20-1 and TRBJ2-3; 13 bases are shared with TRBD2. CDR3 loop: CSAGTSGVSDTQYF. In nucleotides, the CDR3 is TGCAGTGCGGGGACTAGCGGGGTCTCAGATACGCAGTATTTT.